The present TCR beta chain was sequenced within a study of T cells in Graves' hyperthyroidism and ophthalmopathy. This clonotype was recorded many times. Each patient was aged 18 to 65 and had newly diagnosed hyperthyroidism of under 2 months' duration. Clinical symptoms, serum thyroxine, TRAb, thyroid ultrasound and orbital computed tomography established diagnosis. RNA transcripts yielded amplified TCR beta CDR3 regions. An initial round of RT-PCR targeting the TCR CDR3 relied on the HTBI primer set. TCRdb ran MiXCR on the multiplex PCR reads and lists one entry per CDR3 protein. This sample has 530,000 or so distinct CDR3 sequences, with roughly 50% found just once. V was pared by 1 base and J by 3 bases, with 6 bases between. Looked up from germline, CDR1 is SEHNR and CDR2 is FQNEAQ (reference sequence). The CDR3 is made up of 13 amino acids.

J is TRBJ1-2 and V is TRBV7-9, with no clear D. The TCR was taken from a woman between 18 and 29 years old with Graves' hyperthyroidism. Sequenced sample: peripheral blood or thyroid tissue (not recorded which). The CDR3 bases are TGTGCCAGCAGCTTAGTGCGGTACTATGGCTACACCTTC. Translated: CASSLVRYYGYTF. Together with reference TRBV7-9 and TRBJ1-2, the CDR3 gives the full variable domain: DTGVSQNPRHKITKRGQNVTFRCDPISEHNRLYWYRQTLGQGPEFLTYFQNEAQLEKSRLLSDRFSAERPKGSFSTLEIQRTEQGDSAMYLCASSLVRYYGYTFGSGTRLTVV.